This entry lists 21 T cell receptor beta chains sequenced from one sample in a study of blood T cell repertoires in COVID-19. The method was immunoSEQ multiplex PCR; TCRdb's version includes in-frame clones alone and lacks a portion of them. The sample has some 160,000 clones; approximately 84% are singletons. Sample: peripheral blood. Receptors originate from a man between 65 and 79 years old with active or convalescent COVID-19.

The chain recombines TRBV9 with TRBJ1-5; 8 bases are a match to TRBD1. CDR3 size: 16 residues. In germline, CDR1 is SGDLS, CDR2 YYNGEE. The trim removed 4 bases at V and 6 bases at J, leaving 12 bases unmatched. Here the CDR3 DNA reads TGTGCCAGCAGCCCCCAGGGAGGACAGGGTGCTCAGCCCCAGCATTTT. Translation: CASSPQGGQGAQPQHF.

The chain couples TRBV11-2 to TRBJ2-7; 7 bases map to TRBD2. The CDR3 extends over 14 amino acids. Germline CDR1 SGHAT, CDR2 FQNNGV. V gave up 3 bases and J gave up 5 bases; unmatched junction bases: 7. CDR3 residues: CASSLVAGTNEQYF. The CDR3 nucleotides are TGTGCCAGCAGCTTGGTCGCCGGGACTAACGAGCAGTACTTC. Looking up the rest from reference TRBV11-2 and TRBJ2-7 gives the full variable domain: EAGVAQSPRYKIIEKRQSVAFWCNPISGHATLYWYQQILGQGPKLLIQFQNNGVVDDSQLPKDRFSAERLKGVDSTLKIQPAKLEDSAVYLCASSLVAGTNEQYFGPGTRLTVT.

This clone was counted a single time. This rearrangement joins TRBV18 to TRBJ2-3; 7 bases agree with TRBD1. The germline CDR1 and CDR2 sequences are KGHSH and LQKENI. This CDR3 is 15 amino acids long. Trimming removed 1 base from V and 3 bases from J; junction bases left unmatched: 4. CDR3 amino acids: CASSPLGTETDTQYF. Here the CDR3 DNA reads TGTGCCAGCTCACCACTCGGGACAGAGACAGATACGCAGTATTTT.

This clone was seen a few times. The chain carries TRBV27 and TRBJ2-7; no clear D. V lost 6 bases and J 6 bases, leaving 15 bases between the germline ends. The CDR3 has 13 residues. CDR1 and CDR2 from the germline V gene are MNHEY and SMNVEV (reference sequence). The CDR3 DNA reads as TGTGCCAGCAGCTCCATGGCGTCTAGCGAGCAGTACTTC. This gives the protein CASSSMASSEQYF.

Here the CDR3 DNA reads TGCGCCAGCAGTTCCGGGACAGGGGGATTATGGTTTACCGGGGAGCTGTTTTTT. Its translation: CASSSGTGGLWFTGELFF. This rearrangement joins TRBV5-1 to TRBJ2-2, with TRBD1 matching over 11 bases. The CDR3 contains 18 residues. Germline CDR1 and CDR2: SGHRS and YFSETQ. The V segment lost 5 bases and the J segment 5 bases; nucleotides outside the gene matches: 14. Full variable domain (missing parts from reference TRBV5-1 and TRBJ2-2): KAGVTQTPRYLIKTRGQQVTLSCSPISGHRSVSWYQQTPGQGLQFLFEYFSETQRNKGNFPGRFSGRQFSNSRSEMNVSTLELGDSALYLCASSSGTGGLWFTGELFFGEGSRLTVL.

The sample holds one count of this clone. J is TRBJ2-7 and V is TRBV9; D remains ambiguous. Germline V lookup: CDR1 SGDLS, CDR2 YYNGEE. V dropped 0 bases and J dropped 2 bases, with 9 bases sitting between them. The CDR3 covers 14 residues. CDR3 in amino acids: CASSVVANTYEQYF. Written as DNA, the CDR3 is TGTGCCAGCAGCGTAGTTGCCAACACCTACGAGCAGTACTTC.

CDR3 nucleotide sequence: TGTGCCAGCAGCAGCTTTGCGGGAGCAGGGAATGAGCAGTTCTTC. This codes for CASSSFAGAGNEQFF. The gene calls are TRBV9 and TRBJ2-1, with 7 positions matching TRBD2. CDR1 is SGDLS, CDR2 YYNGEE, per germline. The CDR3 sequence is 15 residues long. The trim removed 4 bases at V and 7 bases at J, leaving 11 bases unmatched.

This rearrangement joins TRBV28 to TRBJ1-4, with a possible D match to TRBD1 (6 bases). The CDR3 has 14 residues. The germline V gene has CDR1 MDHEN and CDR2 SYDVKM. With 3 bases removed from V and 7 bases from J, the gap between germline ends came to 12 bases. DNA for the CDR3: TGTGCCAGCAGTTTCGGGGGGCTAGTTGAAAAACTGTTTTTT. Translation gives CASSFGGLVEKLFF.

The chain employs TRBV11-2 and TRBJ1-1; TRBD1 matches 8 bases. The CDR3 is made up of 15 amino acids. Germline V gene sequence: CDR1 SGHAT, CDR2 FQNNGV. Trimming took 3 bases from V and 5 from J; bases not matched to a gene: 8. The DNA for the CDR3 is TGTGCCAGCAGCTTCACCGGGACAGGAGGGACTGAAGCTTTCTTT. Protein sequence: CASSFTGTGGTEAFF.

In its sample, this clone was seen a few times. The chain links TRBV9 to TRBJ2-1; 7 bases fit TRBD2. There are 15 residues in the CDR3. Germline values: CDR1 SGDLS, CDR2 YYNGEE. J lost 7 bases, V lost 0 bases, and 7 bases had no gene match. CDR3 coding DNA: TGTGCCAGCAGCGTAGCTACGGGGCGGGAGAATGAGCAGTTCTTC. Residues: CASSVATGRENEQFF.

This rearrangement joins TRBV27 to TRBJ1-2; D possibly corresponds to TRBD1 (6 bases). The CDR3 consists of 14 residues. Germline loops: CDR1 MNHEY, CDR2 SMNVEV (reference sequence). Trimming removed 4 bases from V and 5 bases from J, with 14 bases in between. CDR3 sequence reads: CASSSDRPPYGYTF. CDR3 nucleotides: TGTGCCAGCAGTTCGGACAGACCTCCTTATGGCTACACCTTC.

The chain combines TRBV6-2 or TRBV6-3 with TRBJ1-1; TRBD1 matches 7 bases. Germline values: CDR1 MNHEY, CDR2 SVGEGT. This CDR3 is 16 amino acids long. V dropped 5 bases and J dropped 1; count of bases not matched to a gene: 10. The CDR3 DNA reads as TGTGCCAGCAGTAAACGATTCAACAGGGGGAACACTGAAGCTTTCTTT. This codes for CASSKRFNRGNTEAFF.

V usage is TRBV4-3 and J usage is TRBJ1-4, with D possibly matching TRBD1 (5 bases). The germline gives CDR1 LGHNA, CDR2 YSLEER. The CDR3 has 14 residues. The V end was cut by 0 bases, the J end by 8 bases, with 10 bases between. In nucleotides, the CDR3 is TGCGCCAGCAGCCAAGATAGGGGCCTGGAAAAACTGTTTTTT. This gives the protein CASSQDRGLEKLFF.

The DNA for the CDR3 is TGTGCCAGCAGCTTAAGCCTGGGCGTGAACACTGAAGCTTTCTTT. This gives the protein CASSLSLGVNTEAFF. The chain recombines TRBV7-6 with TRBJ1-1, with D hard to call. Looked up from germline, CDR1 is SGHVS and CDR2 is FNYEAQ. The CDR3 runs to 15 residues. V lost 2 bases and J 0 bases, leaving 10 bases between the germline ends.

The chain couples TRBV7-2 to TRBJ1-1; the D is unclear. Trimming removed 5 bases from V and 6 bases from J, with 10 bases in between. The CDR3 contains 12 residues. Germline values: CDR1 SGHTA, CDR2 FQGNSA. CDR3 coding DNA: TGTGCCAGCAGCCAATGGAGGGCTGAAGCTTTCTTT. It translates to CASSQWRAEAFF.

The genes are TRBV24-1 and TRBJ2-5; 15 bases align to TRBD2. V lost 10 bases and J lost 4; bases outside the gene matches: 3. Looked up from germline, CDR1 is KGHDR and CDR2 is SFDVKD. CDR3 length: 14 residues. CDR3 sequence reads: CATQGLAGGETQYF. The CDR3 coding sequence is TGTGCCACACAGGGACTAGCGGGAGGAGAGACCCAGTACTTC.

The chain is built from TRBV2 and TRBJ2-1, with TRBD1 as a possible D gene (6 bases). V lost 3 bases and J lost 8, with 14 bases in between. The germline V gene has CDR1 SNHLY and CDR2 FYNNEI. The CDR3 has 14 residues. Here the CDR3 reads CASSELTGIYEQFF. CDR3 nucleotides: TGTGCCAGCAGTGAGTTAACAGGGATATATGAGCAGTTCTTC.

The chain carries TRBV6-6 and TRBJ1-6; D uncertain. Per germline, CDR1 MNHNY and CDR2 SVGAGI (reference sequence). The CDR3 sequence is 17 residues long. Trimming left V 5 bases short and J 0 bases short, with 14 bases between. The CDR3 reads CASSQPTRSSYNSPLHF. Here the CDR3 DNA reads TGTGCCAGCAGTCAACCTACTAGGAGCTCCTATAATTCACCCCTCCACTTT.

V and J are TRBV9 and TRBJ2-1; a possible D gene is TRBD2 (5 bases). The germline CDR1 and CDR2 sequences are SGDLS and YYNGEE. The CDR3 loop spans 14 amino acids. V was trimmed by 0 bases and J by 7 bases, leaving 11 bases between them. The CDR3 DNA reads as TGTGCCAGCAGCGTAGCCCCGGACTGGAATGAGCAGTTCTTC. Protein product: CASSVAPDWNEQFF.

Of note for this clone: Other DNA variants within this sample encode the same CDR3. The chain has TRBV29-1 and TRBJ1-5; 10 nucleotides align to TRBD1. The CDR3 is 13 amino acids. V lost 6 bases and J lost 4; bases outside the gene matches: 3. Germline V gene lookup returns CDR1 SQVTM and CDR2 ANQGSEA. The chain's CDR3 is CSVGQGSNQPQHF. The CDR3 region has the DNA TGCAGCGTGGGACAGGGGTCAAATCAGCCCCAGCATTTT. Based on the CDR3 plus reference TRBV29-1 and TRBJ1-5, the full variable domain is SAVISQKPSRDICQRGTSLTIQCQVDSQVTMMFWYRQQPGQSLTLIATANQGSEATYESGFVIDKFPISRPNLTFSTLTVSNMSPEDSSIYLCSVGQGSNQPQHFGDGTRLSIL.

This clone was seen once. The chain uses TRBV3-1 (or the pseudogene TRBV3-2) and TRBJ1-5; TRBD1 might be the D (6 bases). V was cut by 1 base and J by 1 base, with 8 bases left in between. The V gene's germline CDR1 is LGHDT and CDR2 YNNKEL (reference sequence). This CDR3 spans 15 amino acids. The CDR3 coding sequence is TGTGCCAGCAGCCAAGGCAGGGGAAGCAATCAGCCCCAGCATTTT. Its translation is CASSQGRGSNQPQHF.